The rows below give T cell receptor beta chains drawn from one sample of a study of graft-versus-host responses after intestinal transplantation. TCRdb keeps only in-frame clones here, not all; method: immunoSEQ multiplex PCR. Of tens of thousands of clones listed, approximately 92% are singletons. The source material was PBMCs, sampled around 270 days after intestinal transplant. Receptors were obtained from a human patient who received an intestinal transplant, so some T cells may come from the graft donor. Both conserved end residues are part of each CDR3. D genes are given only for firm matches. Not every row has a clone size; where given, it reads once, few, many or a size class.

V gene,clone size,D gene,J gene,CDR3 DNA,CDR3 protein
TRBV30,NA,NA,TRBJ2-1,TGTGCCTGGAGTCCACTAAACTACAATGAGCAGTTCTTC,CAWSPLNYNEQFF
TRBV18,once,NA,TRBJ1-1,TGTGCCAGCTCACCTGTGCACGGAGGCACTGAAGCTTTCTTT,CASSPVHGGTEAFF
TRBV7-2,NA,NA,TRBJ2-1,TGTGCCAGCAGCTTAGTATGGGGAGCGAACAATGAGCAGTTCTTC,CASSLVWGANNEQFF
TRBV27,NA,TRBD1,TRBJ2-3,TGTGCCAGCAGTCCCCTAAGGGACAGGGTTAAAACAGATACGCAGTATTTT,CASSPLRDRVKTDTQYF
TRBV6-4,NA,NA,TRBJ1-1,TGTGCCAGCAGTGAGTATCCAGGGGACACTGAAGCTTTCTTT,CASSEYPGDTEAFF
TRBV2,NA,NA,TRBJ2-5,TGTGCCAGCAGTGCAGGTCCGGCGACCCAGTACTTC,CASSAGPATQYF
TRBV7-2,NA,NA,TRBJ2-1,TGTGCCAGCAGCTTAGCCGGTGGGTACAATGAGCAGTTCTTC,CASSLAGGYNEQFF
TRBV7-6,NA,TRBD1,TRBJ2-1,TGTGCCAGCAGCTTAGGGGCCGGGACAGGGCTTTACAATGAGCAGTTCTTC,CASSLGAGTGLYNEQFF
TRBV5-4,NA,TRBD2,TRBJ2-1,TGTGCCAGCAGCTTAATTCGGGAGGGATGGCAGTTCTTC,CASSLIREGWQFF
TRBV2,once,TRBD1,TRBJ1-2,TGTGCCAGCAGTGAAGGTGGGACAGGGAGGTATGGCTACACCTTC,CASSEGGTGRYGYTF
TRBV15,NA,TRBD2,TRBJ2-7,TGTGCCACCAGCAGAGATCTGGAGACTAGCGGGAGCAAGGGTTACGAGCAGTACTTC,CATSRDLETSGSKGYEQYF
TRBV19,NA,TRBD2,TRBJ2-3,TGTGCCAGTAGTCTAGCGGGAGAAGGCACAGATACGCAGTATTTT,CASSLAGEGTDTQYF
TRBV7-9,NA,TRBD2,TRBJ2-1,TGTGCCAGCAGCCCCAGCGGGAGAGCCTACAATGAGCAGTTCTTC,CASSPSGRAYNEQFF
TRBV7-3,NA,TRBD1,TRBJ2-1,TGTGCCAGCAGTCTCGGGACAGGGGTCTACAATGAGCAGTTCTTC,CASSLGTGVYNEQFF
TRBV10-3,NA,NA,TRBJ2-5,TGTGCCATCAGTGAGTCTCATTCGAACCTGGGGGAGACCCAGTACTTC,CAISESHSNLGETQYF
TRBV5-8,NA,NA,TRBJ1-2,TGTGCCAGCAGCTTGCCCCCGGGCTCCGCGGTGGCTAACTATGGCTACACCTTC,CASSLPPGSAVANYGYTF
TRBV4-2,once,NA,TRBJ2-3,TGTGCCAGCAGCCAAGAGGCAGATACGCAGTATTTT,CASSQEADTQYF
TRBV19,once,NA,TRBJ1-1,TGTGCCAGTAGTATAGGAGGGATGAACCAAGCTTTCTTT,CASSIGGMNQAFF
TRBV6-5,NA,NA,TRBJ2-6,TGTGCCAGCAGTTACTCGGGGCTCTCTGGGGCCAACGTCCTGACTTTC,CASSYSGLSGANVLTF
TRBV6-1,NA,TRBD1,TRBJ2-5,TGTGCCAGCAGTGCCCAACAGGGGTCCGATTCCCAAGAGACCCAGTACTTC,CASSAQQGSDSQETQYF
TRBV29-1,NA,NA,TRBJ2-5,TGCAGCGTGGGGGTCTACTCTGAGGAAGAGACCCAGTACTTC,CSVGVYSEEETQYF
TRBV5-1,NA,NA,TRBJ2-1,TGCGCCAGCAGCTTAACGTATGTTGAGCAGTTCTTC,CASSLTYVEQFF
TRBV7-2,NA,NA,TRBJ1-5,TGTGCCAGCAGCTTTCCCTGGGGGGCGAGTCAGCCCCAGCATTTT,CASSFPWGASQPQHF
TRBV11-2,NA,NA,TRBJ1-1,TGTGCCAGCAGCCCAAGGCAGGGATGGGAAAATGAAGCTTTCTTT,CASSPRQGWENEAFF
TRBV19,NA,TRBD1,TRBJ2-7,TGTGCCAGTAGTATACCCCACGACAGGGGTTACGAGCAGTACTTC,CASSIPHDRGYEQYF
TRBV5-4,NA,NA,TRBJ2-3,TGTGCCAGCAGCTTGTCGCGGGACCCTAGCACAGATACGCAGTATTTT,CASSLSRDPSTDTQYF
TRBV4-1,once,NA,TRBJ2-3,TGCGCCAGCACCCAAGGAGGGGGTACGCAGTATTTT,CASTQGGGTQYF
TRBV10-1,NA,TRBD1,TRBJ2-1,TGCGCCAGCAGCCCCGGACAGGGGGCCCTCAATGAGCAGTTCTTC,CASSPGQGALNEQFF
TRBV27,NA,TRBD1,TRBJ1-3,TGTGCCAGCAGTTACAGGGGGAATGGAAACACCATATATTTT,CASSYRGNGNTIYF